These 27 T cell receptor beta chains share one sample of origin, sequenced in a study of Graves' ophthalmopathy and Graves' hyperthyroidism. As the template, RNA transcripts were used to amplify TCR beta CDR3 regions. The library came from an HTBI-primed first-round RT-PCR and a second-round multiplex PCR. MiXCR, run by TCRdb on the multiplex PCR reads, gives a single entry per CDR3 protein. The repertoire has 500,000 to 600,000 distinct CDR3 sequences, under 40% of them found once; the top ten carry about 4.2%. The source material was peripheral blood or thyroid tissue (not recorded which). The receptors here all came from an adult man with Graves' hyperthyroidism.

This clonotype was seen repeatedly, ten times or more. The chain uses TRBV4-1 and TRBJ2-7, with D possibly being TRBD1 (5 bases). Germline V gene lookup returns CDR1 MGHRA and CDR2 YSYEKL. The length of the CDR3 is 15 residues. V dropped 4 bases and J dropped 3 bases, with 16 bases sitting between them. CDR3 nucleotide sequence: TGCGCCAGCAGCCGAAGTGGGCAGGGCCTCTACGAGCAGTACTTC. Amino acids: CASSRSGQGLYEQYF.

This clonotype was seen many times. The chain uses TRBV29-1 and TRBJ2-5, with 12 bases fitting TRBD2. This CDR3 spans 16 amino acids. Germline CDR1 and CDR2: SQVTM and ANQGSEA. Trimming removed 0 bases from V and 3 bases from J; junction bases left unmatched: 5. In DNA form, the CDR3 reads TGCAGCGTTGAAGAGAGGAGACTAGCGGGGGAAGAGACCCAGTACTTC. It specifies CSVEERRLAGEETQYF.

A note on this clonotype: This may arise from a read error, as a much more abundant clone is one base away. The chain carries TRBV7-2 and TRBJ1-2; 11 positions agree with TRBD1. CDR1 and CDR2 (germline): SGHTA, FQGNSA. The V and J ends lost 4 bases and 3 bases, in that order; junction bases with no gene match: 4. CDR3 size: 15 residues. The CDR3 DNA reads as TGTGCCAGCAGCTCCCGGACAGGGGGCTACTATGGCTACACCTTC. It specifies CASSSRTGGYYGYTF. Based on the CDR3 plus reference TRBV7-2 and TRBJ1-2, the full variable domain is GAGVSQSPSNKVTEKGKDVELRCDPISGHTALYWYRQSLGQGLEFLIYFQGNSAPDKSGLPSDRFSAERTGGSVSTLTIQRTQQEDSAVYLCASSSRTGGYYGYTFGSGTRLTVV.

This clonotype was seen repeatedly, ten times or more. This chain uses TRBV29-1 with TRBJ2-7, with 10 bases aligning to TRBD2. After removal of 4 bases from V and 1 base from J, the junction contained 1 base not matched to a gene. This CDR3 has 13 residues. Per germline, CDR1 SQVTM and CDR2 ANQGSEA. The CDR3 sequence: CSVVAGGSYEQYF. Here the CDR3 DNA reads TGCAGCGTTGTAGCGGGAGGTTCCTACGAGCAGTACTTC.

This clonotype was seen a few times. The chain has TRBV20-1 and TRBJ1-4, with unresolved D. Deletions cut 0 bases from V and 7 bases from J, with 12 bases between. Germline CDR1 and CDR2: DFQATT and SNEGSKA (reference sequence). This CDR3 spans 14 amino acids. CDR3 region: CSAREGNGFEKLFF. CDR3 sequence (DNA): TGCAGTGCTAGAGAGGGGAACGGCTTTGAAAAACTGTTTTTT.

In its sample, this clonotype was seen many times. The chain combines TRBV12-3 or TRBV12-4 with TRBJ1-2; the D is unclear. The CDR3 runs 13 residues. V was clipped by 2 bases and J by 2 bases, with 6 bases between them. CDR3 protein: CASSLLRNYGYTF. The CDR3 DNA is TGTGCCAGCAGTTTACTGAGAAACTATGGCTACACCTTC.

About this clonotype: A single base separates this from a much larger clone, so it may be a read error. The chain carries TRBV7-9 and TRBJ1-1; 11 positions match TRBD1. The CDR3 consists of 15 residues. Germline CDR1 reads SEHNR; CDR2 reads FQNEAQ (reference sequence). CDR3 amino acids: CASTGTGGEFTEASF. CDR3 nucleotide sequence: TGTGCCAGCACTGGGACAGGGGGGGAGTTCACTGAAGCTTCCTTT. The whole variable domain, filled in from reference TRBV7-9 and TRBJ1-1, reads DTGVSQNPRHKITKRGQNVTFRCDPISEHNRLYWYRQTLGQGPEFLTYFQNEAQLEKSRLLSDRFSAERPKGSFSTLEIQRTEQGDSAMYLCASTGTGGEFTEASFGQGTRLTVV.

V gene TRBV20-1 combines with J gene TRBJ2-5, with a tentative D call TRBD1 (6 bases). Germline CDR1 is DFQATT and CDR2 is SNEGSKA (reference sequence). CDR3 length: 13 amino acids. CDR3 bases: TGCAGCTTAAGCCCAGGGGTCCGGGAGACCCAGTACTTC. Protein: CSLSPGVRETQYF.

This clonotype was detected many times. The chain carries TRBV5-6 and TRBJ2-5; either TRBD1 or TRBD2 may fit D (5 bases each). This CDR3 is built from 11 residues. Deletions cut 3 bases from V and 5 bases from J, with 5 bases between. Looked up from germline, CDR1 is SGHDT and CDR2 is YYEEEE. In nucleotides, the CDR3 is TGTGCCAGCAGCTGGGGGGAGACCCAGTACTTC. Translating it yields CASSWGETQYF.

The chain has TRBV3-1 and TRBJ2-7; 10 bases fit TRBD1. In germline, CDR1 is LGHDT, CDR2 YNNKEL (reference sequence). This CDR3 comprises 13 residues. V trimming: 10 bases; J trimming: 2 bases; junction bases outside the gene matches: 5. In nucleotides, the CDR3 is TGTGCCACCTTGGACAGGGGGACCTACGAGCAGTACTTC. Translated: CATLDRGTYEQYF.

CDR3 protein: CATSDPTQREQFF. The CDR3 region has the DNA TGTGCCACCAGTGACCCGACCCAGCGGGAGCAGTTCTTC. The chain joins TRBV24-1 to TRBJ2-5, with D tentatively TRBD2 (5 bases). The last part of the DNA fits TRBJ2-1 better; the J call may be wrong. The length of the CDR3 is 13 residues. Germline V gene data show CDR1 as KGHDR and CDR2 as SFDVKD.

As regards this clonotype: This could be a read error, since a much larger clone is one nucleotide away. The chain is built from TRBV10-3 and TRBJ1-1; D is uncertain. The CDR3 contains 12 residues. Germline values: CDR1 ENHRY, CDR2 SYGVKD. CDR3 sequence: CAISELETEVFF. CDR3 DNA: TGTGCCATCAGTGAGTTGGAGACTGAAGTTTTCTTT.

This clonotype occurred many times. V gene TRBV6-5 combines with J gene TRBJ1-6; TRBD1 is a possible D gene (5 bases). There are 14 residues in the CDR3. Looked up from germline, CDR1 is MNHEY and CDR2 is SVGAGI. The V gene lost 6 bases and the J gene lost 5 bases, with 11 bases spanning the gap. In DNA form, the CDR3 reads TGTGCCAGCAGGGCCAGGGTACATAATTCACCCCTCCACTTT. This encodes CASRARVHNSPLHF.

Comments on this clonotype: Relative to the germline gene, one junction end is altered; a read error may explain this. This sequence joins TRBV7-3 and TRBJ1-1, with 7 bases aligning to TRBD1. The V gene's germline CDR1 is SGHTA and CDR2 FQGTGA. This CDR3 comprises 15 residues. The CDR3 loop is CASSQAPTGVTEAFF. The CDR3 coding sequence is TGCGCCAGCAGCCAAGCTCCCACAGGGGTCACTGAAGCTTTCTTT.

This clonotype was recorded a few times. The genes are TRBV7-8 and TRBJ2-7, with D uncertain. The germline V and J ends were trimmed by 6 bases and 3 bases, with 18 bases remaining between them. The germline CDR1 and CDR2 sequences are SGHVS and FQNEAQ. This CDR3 has 15 residues. The CDR3 loop is CASSPRLATNYEQYF. As DNA, the CDR3 is TGTGCCAGCAGTCCCCGACTGGCAACGAACTACGAGCAGTACTTC. Supplemented by reference TRBV7-8 and TRBJ2-7, the full variable domain reads GAGVSQSPRYKVAKRGQDVALRCDPISGHVSLFWYQQALGQGPEFLTYFQNEAQLDKSGLPSDRFFAERPEGSVSTLKIQRTQQEDSAVYLCASSPRLATNYEQYFGPGTRLTVT.

Comment on this clonotype: A much bigger clone sits one base away, suggesting this may be a read error. The chain combines TRBV5-1 with TRBJ1-1, with a possible D match to TRBD1 (6 bases). The CDR3 totals 13 residues. CDR1 is SGHRS and CDR2 is YFSETQ in the germline V gene. CDR3 region: CAGSSGDTPEAFF. The CDR3 DNA reads as TGCGCCGGCAGCTCAGGGGACACACCTGAAGCTTTCTTT.

Many counts were recorded for this clonotype. V usage is TRBV29-1 and J usage is TRBJ1-1; D might be TRBD1 (6 bases). Trimming took 4 bases from V and 5 from J, leaving 23 bases between them. Germline CDR1 SQVTM, CDR2 ANQGSEA. This CDR3 is 16 amino acids long. The CDR3 DNA reads as TGCAGCGTTGGAGGGGGACTCTCCACCGGAAGGACTGAAGCTTTCTTT. Protein: CSVGGGLSTGRTEAFF. The variable domain in full, completed from reference TRBV29-1 and TRBJ1-1, reads SAVISQKPSRDICQRGTSLTIQCQVDSQVTMMFWYRQQPGQSLTLIATANQGSEATYESGFVIDKFPISRPNLTFSTLTVSNMSPEDSSIYLCSVGGGLSTGRTEAFFGQGTRLTVV.

V usage is TRBV29-1 and J usage is TRBJ2-7; TRBD2 matches 8 bases. Gene TRBJ2-1 matches the end of the DNA better, so the J call may be wrong. In germline, CDR1 is SQVTM, CDR2 ANQGSEA. The CDR3 spans 14 residues. The CDR3 protein is CSVASSGGGGEQFF. The CDR3 DNA reads as TGCAGCGTTGCATCCAGCGGGGGCGGGGGTGAGCAGTTCTTC.

Concerning this clonotype: A junction boundary mismatches the germline segment, possibly from a read error. The chain joins TRBV5-6 to TRBJ1-5, with unresolved D. Germline CDR1 is SGHDT and CDR2 is YYEEEE. The CDR3 sequence is 13 residues long. For the CDR3, the DNA is TGTGCCAGCGGCTTGAACGCCAATCAGCCCCAGCATTTT. This gives the protein CASGLNANQPQHF. Drawing the rest from reference TRBV5-6 and TRBJ1-5, the complete variable domain is DAGVTQSPTHLIKTRGQQVTLRCSPKSGHDTVSWYQQALGQGPQFIFQYYEEEERQRGNFPDRFSGHQFPNYSSELNVNALLLGDSALYLCASGLNANQPQHFGDGTRLSIL.

This clonotype was observed a handful of times. For the CDR3, the DNA is TGTGCCAGCAGACCAGACAGGGGGCATGGCGGGGAGCTGTTTTTT. Encoded protein: CASRPDRGHGGELFF. The chain combines TRBV28 with TRBJ2-2; 10 bases agree with TRBD1. The CDR3 extends over 15 amino acids. The V segment lost 6 bases and the J segment 7 bases; nucleotides outside the gene matches: 8. The V gene's germline CDR1 is MDHEN and CDR2 SYDVKM.

As for this clonotype: A much larger clone lies a single base off, so this may be a read error. DNA of the CDR3: TGCAGCGTGATCGGGGGGGCCGCCGGGGAGCTGGTTTTT. This codes for CSVIGGAAGELVF. J is TRBJ2-2 and V is TRBV29-1; 8 nucleotides match TRBD2. The CDR3 totals 13 residues. Germline assignment: CDR1 SQVTM and CDR2 ANQGSEA.

V usage is TRBV14 and J usage is TRBJ2-2, with D perhaps matching TRBD1 or TRBD2 (6 bases each). The CDR3 totals 14 residues. CDR1 is SGHDN, CDR2 FVKESK, per germline. V shed 1 base and J shed 11 bases, with 14 bases lying between them. The CDR3 sequence is CASSQVYGGGELFF. For the CDR3, the DNA is TGTGCCAGCAGCCAAGTTTACGGGGGCGGTGAGCTGTTTTTT.

The rearrangement joins TRBV24-1 to TRBJ2-1, with D perhaps TRBD1 or TRBD2 (5 bases each). The CDR3 has 14 amino acids. V was clipped by 7 bases and J by 2 bases, with 11 bases between them. Germline-derived CDR1 and CDR2 are KGHDR and SFDVKD. The CDR3 loop reads CATSEGNTYNEQFF. In DNA form, the CDR3 reads TGTGCCACCAGCGAGGGGAACACCTACAATGAGCAGTTCTTC.

This clonotype was counted between two and nine times. The rearrangement uses TRBV7-6 and TRBJ2-5, with TRBD2 identical over 7 bases. After removal of 2 bases from V and 0 bases from J, the junction contained 9 bases not matched to a gene. The CDR3 runs 17 residues. CDR1 and CDR2 (germline): SGHVS, FNYEAQ. The CDR3 region has the DNA TGTGCCAGCAGCTTAAGAGCCAGCGGGGCATACCAAGAGACCCAGTACTTC. It is translated as CASSLRASGAYQETQYF.

The chain joins TRBV30 to TRBJ1-5, with D unresolved. This CDR3 spans 13 amino acids. The ends were cut back, 5 bases at V and 1 base at J, with 9 bases in the middle. The germline V gene has CDR1 GTSNPN and CDR2 SVGIG (reference sequence). CDR3 sequence: CAWGRQSNQPQHF. DNA for the CDR3: TGTGCCTGGGGGAGGCAGAGCAATCAGCCCCAGCATTTT.

The table lists this clonotype with many counts. CDR3 DNA: TGTGCCAGCAGTGAGGGGACAGGGATCTACGAGCAGTACTTC. Encoded protein: CASSEGTGIYEQYF. This chain joins TRBV6-1 and TRBJ2-7; 9 nucleotides line up with TRBD1. V lost 3 bases, J lost 3 bases, and 3 bases stayed unmatched. This CDR3 has 14 amino acids. Per germline, CDR1 MNHNS and CDR2 SASEGT.

This clonotype showed up many times. As DNA, the CDR3 is TGTGCCAGCAGCCCCGGGACAGGGGGAAATCAGCCCCAGCATTTT. Residues: CASSPGTGGNQPQHF. The chain joins TRBV2 to TRBJ1-5, with TRBD1 identical over 11 bases. Germline V gene sequence: CDR1 SNHLY, CDR2 FYNNEI. This CDR3 has 15 residues. J was trimmed by 4 bases and V by 6 bases; bases with no gene match: 5. Drawing the rest from reference TRBV2 and TRBJ1-5, the complete variable domain is EPEVTQTPSHQVTQMGQEVILRCVPISNHLYFYWYRQILGQKVEFLVSFYNNEISEKSEIFDDQFSVERPDGSNFTLKIRSTKLEDSAMYFCASSPGTGGNQPQHFGDGTRLSIL.